The 18 T cell receptor beta chains below were found in one sample sequenced in a study of T cells in Graves' hyperthyroidism and ophthalmopathy. RNA transcripts served as the template for amplifying TCR beta CDR3 regions. HTBI primers were the set used in a first-round RT-PCR of the TCR CDR3. One entry per CDR3 protein, called by TCRdb with MiXCR from the multiplex PCR reads. The sample records 100,000 to 140,000 distinct CDR3 sequences, 16% being singletons. Sequenced: blood. The receptors shown here come from a woman aged 45-60 years with Graves' hyperthyroidism.

The chain recombines TRBV24-1 with TRBJ2-1, with TRBD1 identical over 9 bases. After removal of 7 bases from V and 6 bases from J, the junction contained 6 bases not matched to a gene. CDR3 length: 14 residues. Germline V gene lookup returns CDR1 KGHDR and CDR2 SFDVKD. CDR3 nucleotides: TGTGCCACCAGCGAACCGGGACAGGGCAATGAGCAGTTCTTC. As protein: CATSEPGQGNEQFF.

The sample holds a few counts of this clonotype. V is TRBV19 and J is TRBJ1-2; TRBD1 is a possible D gene (5 bases). Germline values: CDR1 LNHDA, CDR2 SQIVND (reference sequence). The length of the CDR3 is 15 residues. V was shortened by 4 bases and J by 4 bases, with 16 bases between the two germline ends. CDR3: CASSSPAGNFYGYTF. In DNA form, the CDR3 reads TGTGCCAGTAGTAGCCCGGCAGGGAATTTCTATGGCTACACCTTC. Full variable domain (outside the CDR3, taken from reference TRBV19 and TRBJ1-2): DGGITQSPKYLFRKEGQNVTLSCEQNLNHDAMYWYRQDPGQGLRLIYYSQIVNDFQKGDIAEGYSVSREKKESFPLTVTSAQKNPTAFYLCASSSPAGNFYGYTFGSGTRLTVV.

The sample holds many counts of this clonotype. The chain couples TRBV5-1 to TRBJ2-1; maybe TRBD1 (5 bases). The CDR3 extends over 13 amino acids. Trimming pared 4 bases from V and 8 bases from J, leaving 13 bases between. CDR1 and CDR2 (germline): SGHRS, YFSETQ. CDR3 loop: CASSRRWGDEQFF. The DNA for the CDR3 is TGCGCCAGCAGCCGACGGTGGGGCGATGAGCAGTTCTTC.

At least ten counts were recorded for this clonotype. CDR3 nucleotide sequence: TGTGCCAGCTCACCCCGGACAGGGGGCAAGTACGAGCAGTACTTC. Protein product: CASSPRTGGKYEQYF. This sequence joins TRBV18 and TRBJ2-7, with TRBD1 matching over 11 bases. Per the germline V gene, CDR1 is KGHSH and CDR2 is LQKENI. The CDR3 is 15 residues long. With 3 bases clipped from V and 4 bases from J, the junction kept 5 bases outside the gene matches.

The table lists this clonotype with many counts. The V call is TRBV2, the J call TRBJ1-4; D might be TRBD1 (6 bases). There are 14 residues in the CDR3. In germline, CDR1 is SNHLY, CDR2 FYNNEI. Deletions cut 4 bases from V and 8 bases from J, with 14 bases between. The CDR3: CASSGGHEVEKLFF. The CDR3 DNA sequence: TGTGCCAGCAGTGGGGGACATGAGGTCGAAAAACTGTTTTTT.

This clonotype was counted at least ten times. The chain has TRBV11-1 and TRBJ1-1; no firm D call. V gave up 5 bases and J gave up 10 bases, with 2 bases separating them. From germline, CDR1 is SGHAT and CDR2 FQDESV (reference sequence). This CDR3 spans 8 amino acids. CDR3 sequence: CASSPAFF. The CDR3 DNA reads TGTGCCAGCAGCCCAGCTTTCTTT.

At least ten counts were recorded for this clonotype. V is TRBV13 and J is TRBJ2-2; D uncertain. The CDR3 extends over 15 amino acids. CDR1 is PRHDT and CDR2 is FYEKMQ in the germline V gene (reference sequence). V gave up 4 bases and J gave up 6 bases, with 15 bases separating them. CDR3 sequence: CASSSRDGLSGELFF. The CDR3 DNA sequence: TGTGCCAGCAGCTCCCGAGACGGTCTTTCCGGGGAGCTGTTTTTT.

This clonotype appeared many times. V and J are TRBV30 and TRBJ1-2; 7 bases are shared with TRBD1. Trimming cost V 2 bases and J 1 base; bases outside gene matches: 4. Germline CDR1 and CDR2: GTSNPN and SVGIG (reference sequence). The CDR3 extends over 14 amino acids. CDR3 amino acids: CAWSTTGINYGYTF. CDR3 sequence (DNA): TGTGCCTGGAGTACGACAGGGATTAACTATGGCTACACCTTC.

This clonotype has a handful of counts. CDR3 residues: CASSPGRIAGELFF. The CDR3 DNA reads as TGTGCCAGCAGCCCGGGCCGCATCGCCGGGGAGCTGTTTTTT. J is TRBJ2-2 and V is TRBV12-3 or TRBV12-4; D is unclear. This CDR3 spans 14 amino acids. Between the trimmed V and J ends, which lost 6 bases and 6 bases, there was a span of 14 bases.

V is TRBV4-1 and J is TRBJ1-2, with D perhaps TRBD1 (6 bases). The CDR3 runs to 15 residues. Germline CDR1 MGHRA, CDR2 YSYEKL. With 1 base removed from V and 2 bases from J, the gap between germline ends came to 11 bases. CDR3 DNA: TGCGCCAGCAGCCAAGCGCCTACAGGGAACTATGGCTACACCTTC. Translated: CASSQAPTGNYGYTF.

This clonotype appeared many times. The rearrangement links TRBV18 to TRBJ2-3; D uncertain. The ends were cut back, 2 bases at V and 0 bases at J, with 6 bases in the middle. In germline, CDR1 is KGHSH, CDR2 LQKENI. CDR3 size: 14 residues. In nucleotides, the CDR3 is TGTGCCAGCTCACCAGACGCTAGCACAGATACGCAGTATTTT. Amino acids: CASSPDASTDTQYF.

This clonotype was recorded at least ten times. The chain combines TRBV28 with TRBJ2-7, with D possibly being TRBD2 (6 bases). V lost 6 bases to trimming and J lost 3 bases, with 12 bases between them. Germline V gene sequence: CDR1 MDHEN, CDR2 SYDVKM. The CDR3 is 13 residues long. The CDR3 loop reads CASSLPGLYEQYF. The DNA of the CDR3 is TGTGCCAGCAGCCTTCCGGGACTCTACGAGCAGTACTTC.

The chain has TRBV3-1 and TRBJ1-2, with D unresolved. With 7 bases removed from V and 4 bases from J, the gap between germline ends came to 22 bases. The CDR3 loop spans 16 amino acids. CDR1 is LGHDT and CDR2 is YNNKEL in the germline V gene (reference sequence). In DNA form, the CDR3 reads TGTGCCAGCACCAGCCCGAGGGAGGTACTGGTCTATGGCTACACCTTC. Amino acid sequence: CASTSPREVLVYGYTF.

This clonotype was found many times. The V and J genes are TRBV18 and TRBJ1-1; possibly TRBD1 for D (6 bases). CDR1 is KGHSH, CDR2 LQKENI, per germline. Trimming removed 1 base from V and 1 base from J, with 7 bases in between. The CDR3 loop spans 14 amino acids. CDR3 DNA: TGTGCCAGCTCACCACGGGGGGCGAACACTGAAGCTTTCTTT. Translating gives CASSPRGANTEAFF.

The rearrangement links TRBV20-1 to TRBJ2-4; 12 bases map to TRBD1. CDR3 length: 19 residues. Trimming removed 2 bases from V and 1 base from J; junction bases left unmatched: 12. Germline-derived CDR1 and CDR2 are DFQATT and SNEGSKA (reference sequence). The CDR3 is CSARPRGTGGAGAKNIQYF. As DNA, the CDR3 is TGCAGTGCTAGACCTAGAGGGACAGGGGGCGCGGGGGCCAAAAACATTCAGTACTTC.

This clonotype was picked up many times. The chain has TRBV24-1 and TRBJ1-2; possible D gene TRBD1, 6 bases. Germline CDR1 reads KGHDR; CDR2 reads SFDVKD. The CDR3 runs to 15 residues. The V gene lost 0 bases and the J gene lost 8 bases, with 15 bases spanning the gap. CDR3 bases: TGTGCCACCAGTGATTTGATCAGGGGCGTTGACGGCTACACCTTC. Translating it yields CATSDLIRGVDGYTF.

This clonotype was picked up many times. This chain joins TRBV6-1 and TRBJ2-7, with 11 nucleotides matching TRBD1. Germline V gene lookup returns CDR1 MNHNS and CDR2 SASEGT. CDR3 length: 15 amino acids. J lost 3 bases, V lost 5 bases, and 6 bases had no gene match. CDR3 loop: CASSYAGTGGYEQYF. The CDR3 nucleotides read TGTGCCAGCAGTTACGCGGGGACAGGGGGCTACGAGCAGTACTTC.

In its sample, this clonotype was seen many times. J is TRBJ1-3 and V is TRBV28, with 10 bases matching TRBD1. CDR3 length: 19 amino acids. Germline V gives CDR1 MDHEN, CDR2 SYDVKM. Trimming cost V 6 bases and J 2 bases; bases outside gene matches: 16. The CDR3 nucleotides read TGTGCCAGCAGGCCGACAGGGGGCGCGAGGGGACTGGCTGGAAACACCATATATTTT. It yields the protein CASRPTGGARGLAGNTIYF.